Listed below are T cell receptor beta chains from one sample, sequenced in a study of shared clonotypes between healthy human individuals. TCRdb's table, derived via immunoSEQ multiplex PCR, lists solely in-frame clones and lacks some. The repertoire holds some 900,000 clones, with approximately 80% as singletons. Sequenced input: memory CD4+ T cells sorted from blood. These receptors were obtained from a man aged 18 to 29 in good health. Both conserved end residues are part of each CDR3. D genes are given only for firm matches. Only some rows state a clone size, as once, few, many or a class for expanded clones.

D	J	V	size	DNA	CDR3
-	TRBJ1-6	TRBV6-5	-	TGTGCCAGCCTGGGGCAGATGAATTCACCCCTCCACTTT	CASLGQMNSPLHF
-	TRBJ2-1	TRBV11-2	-	TGTGCCAGCAGCTTAGGAGGTGGAGATGAGCAGTTCTTC	CASSLGGGDEQFF
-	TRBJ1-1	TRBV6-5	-	TGTGCCAGCAGTATAGATGAGGGCACTGAAGCTTTCTTT	CASSIDEGTEAFF
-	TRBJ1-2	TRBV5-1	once	TGCGCCAGCAGCGTGGACGCGCAGGGATCTGGCTACACCTTC	CASSVDAQGSGYTF
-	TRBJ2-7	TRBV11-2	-	TGTGCCAGCAGCCGCGGAAGGGCCAGCTACGAGCAGTACTTC	CASSRGRASYEQYF
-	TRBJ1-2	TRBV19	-	TGTGCCAGTAGTATCACAGTTACTAACTATGGCTACACCTTC	CASSITVTNYGYTF
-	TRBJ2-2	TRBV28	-	TGTGCCAGCATTAGGACGGGGGCTACGAACACCGGGGAGCTGTTTTTT	CASIRTGATNTGELFF
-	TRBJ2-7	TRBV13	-	TGTGCCAGCAGCCCCCTGTGGCCGGGTGGCTCTGGCGAGCAGTACTTC	CASSPLWPGGSGEQYF
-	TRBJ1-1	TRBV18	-	TGTGCCAGCTCACCACCGATGGCGAACACTGAAGCTTTCTTT	CASSPPMANTEAFF
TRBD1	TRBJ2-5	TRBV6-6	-	TGTGCCAGCAGTTATTCGACAGGGGGGGGAGAGACCCAGTACTTC	CASSYSTGGGETQYF
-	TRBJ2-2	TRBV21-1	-	TGTGCCAGCCTCGGGACAGGGGGCGCGACCGGGGAGCTGTTTTTT	CASLGTGGATGELFF
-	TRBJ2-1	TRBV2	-	TGTGCCAGCAGTGAATTGGAGGGACTGGGGGAGCAGTTCTTC	CASSELEGLGEQFF
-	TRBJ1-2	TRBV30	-	TGTGCCTGGAGAAAAGGAGGCTACACCTTC	CAWRKGGYTF